This is a list of T cell receptor beta chains from one sample in a study of blood T cell repertoires in COVID-19. Method: immunoSEQ multiplex PCR; TCRdb's copy keeps in-frame clones and lacks some. The sample includes around 84,000 clones, 70% to 90% of them seen just once. The sample was peripheral blood. Receptors were obtained from a man older than 75 with active or convalescent COVID-19. Both conserved end residues are part of each CDR3. Each record gives: D gene, V gene, J gene, clone size, CDR3 DNA, CDR3 protein. The D gene is left open where the match is weak. A clone size is listed for some rows: how often the clone was seen (once, few, many), or a class if it is expanded.

TRBD2,TRBV11-2,TRBJ2-1,-,TGTGCCAGCAGCTTGTCAGCGGGACGCTACAATGAGCAGTTCTTC,CASSLSAGRYNEQFF
-,TRBV21-1,TRBJ1-5,-,TGTGCCAGCAGCCCAAAGCCCCGGACAGGGGGTAGTCAGCCCCAGCATTTT,CASSPKPRTGGSQPQHF
TRBD1,TRBV5-1,TRBJ1-3,-,TGCGCCAGCAGCCCCAGACAGGGAATCTCTGGAAACACCATATATTTT,CASSPRQGISGNTIYF
-,TRBV6-5,TRBJ2-3,-,TGTGCCAGCAGTTACAGGAGCGGGAGCACAGATACGCAGTATTTT,CASSYRSGSTDTQYF
-,TRBV19,TRBJ1-5,few,TGTGCCAGTAGTAGACACGATAGCAATCAGCCCCAGCATTTT,CASSRHDSNQPQHF
TRBD2,TRBV7-2,TRBJ2-2,-,TGTGCCAGCAGCTTACCGACTAGCGGCAACACCGGGGAGCTGTTTTTT,CASSLPTSGNTGELFF
-,TRBV5-1,TRBJ1-3,-,TGCGCCAGCAGCTTGGGGGACTTGGACTCTGGAAACACCATATATTTT,CASSLGDLDSGNTIYF
TRBD1,TRBV11-2,TRBJ2-2,-,TGTGCCAGCAGCTCCGGGACAGTGAAAACCGGGGAGCTGTTTTTT,CASSSGTVKTGELFF
TRBD2,TRBV24-1,TRBJ2-1,-,TGTGCCACCAGTCCTCTGGGTGGTAGCGGGAGCGCTGAGCAGTTCTTC,CATSPLGGSGSAEQFF
-,TRBV19,TRBJ2-3,-,TGTGCCAGTAGTATAGACAGGGTTACAGATACGCAGTATTTT,CASSIDRVTDTQYF
-,TRBV5-6,TRBJ2-3,once,TGTGCCAGCAGCTTCTTTTCATTCGGTTCTACAGATACGCAGTATTTT,CASSFFSFGSTDTQYF
-,TRBV28,TRBJ1-5,-,TGTGCCATTACCAACAGGGTTCATCAGCCCCAGCATTTT,CAITNRVHQPQHF
-,TRBV5-1,TRBJ2-3,-,TGCGCCAGCAGCCCCGGGGTACCGAGCACAGATACGCAGTATTTT,CASSPGVPSTDTQYF
-,TRBV2,TRBJ1-6,-,TGTGCCAGCAGTGAAGGTCCAATTAATTCACCCCTCCACTTT,CASSEGPINSPLHF
-,TRBV19,TRBJ2-5,-,TGTGCCAGTAGTATCGGCAGGTTGATACAAGAGACCCAGTACTTC,CASSIGRLIQETQYF
TRBD1,TRBV16,TRBJ1-6,once,TGTGCCAGCAGCCGACAGGGAGATAATTCACCCCTCCACTTT,CASSRQGDNSPLHF
-,TRBV7-2,TRBJ1-2,many,TGTGCCAGCAGCTTACTGATGTCGTGGGGGGAAGAGGACTATGGCTACACCTTC,CASSLLMSWGEEDYGYTF
TRBD1,TRBV2,TRBJ1-1,-,TGTGCCAGCGGAGGGGGACAGGGGGTTGAAGCTTTCTTT,CASGGGQGVEAFF
-,TRBV9,TRBJ2-5,-,TGTGCCAGCAGCGCAACCGGGACATTGAAAGAGACCCAGTACTTC,CASSATGTLKETQYF
-,TRBV21-1,TRBJ1-3,-,TGTGCCAGCAGTTCTAGGCCGGGGTACGATAGGACGCCCGGGGGAAACACCATATATTTT,CASSSRPGYDRTPGGNTIYF
-,TRBV12-3/TRBV12-4,TRBJ2-1,once,TGTGCCAGCACCAGTTACAATGAGCAGTTCTTC,CASTSYNEQFF
-,TRBV2,TRBJ2-1,-,TGTGCCAGCAGTGACTCTTCGGGCGGGTACTACAATGAGCAGTTCTTC,CASSDSSGGYYNEQFF
-,TRBV19,TRBJ2-3,once,TGTGCCAGTATGGGCAGGGGTCAAGATACGCAGTATTTT,CASMGRGQDTQYF
-,TRBV28,TRBJ1-1,few,TGTGCCAGCAGTTTTGAGGAGAACACTGAAGCTTTCTTT,CASSFEENTEAFF
-,TRBV23-1,TRBJ1-4,-,TGCGCCAGCAGTCAATCGGGGGGAGGGCCAACTAATGAAAAACTGTTTTTT,CASSQSGGGPTNEKLFF
-,TRBV28,TRBJ1-6,-,TGTGCCAGCAGTGGGACACCGCAAAGAACTGACCTCCACTTT,CASSGTPQRTDLHF
-,TRBV5-1,TRBJ2-5,-,TGCGCCAGCAGCTCGGGACTCGGAGAAGGTGAAGAGACCCAGTACTTC,CASSSGLGEGEETQYF
-,TRBV3-1/TRBV3-2,TRBJ2-2,-,TGTGCCAGCAGCCAAAGCGGCTTCACCGGGGAGCTGTTTTTT,CASSQSGFTGELFF
-,TRBV21-1,TRBJ1-2,once,TGTGCCAGCAGCAAAATACAGAGATATGGCTACACCTTC,CASSKIQRYGYTF
TRBD1,TRBV7-2,TRBJ1-2,-,TGTGCCAGCAGCTTAGCGGGACAGGCTGATGGCTACACCTTC,CASSLAGQADGYTF
-,TRBV19,TRBJ1-3,once,TGTGCCAGTAGTAGCCCGGGACACGGGTCTGGAAACACCATATATTTT,CASSSPGHGSGNTIYF
-,TRBV6-5,TRBJ2-2,-,TGTGCCAGCAGCCCCGCGTGGAACACCGGGGAGCTGTTTTTT,CASSPAWNTGELFF